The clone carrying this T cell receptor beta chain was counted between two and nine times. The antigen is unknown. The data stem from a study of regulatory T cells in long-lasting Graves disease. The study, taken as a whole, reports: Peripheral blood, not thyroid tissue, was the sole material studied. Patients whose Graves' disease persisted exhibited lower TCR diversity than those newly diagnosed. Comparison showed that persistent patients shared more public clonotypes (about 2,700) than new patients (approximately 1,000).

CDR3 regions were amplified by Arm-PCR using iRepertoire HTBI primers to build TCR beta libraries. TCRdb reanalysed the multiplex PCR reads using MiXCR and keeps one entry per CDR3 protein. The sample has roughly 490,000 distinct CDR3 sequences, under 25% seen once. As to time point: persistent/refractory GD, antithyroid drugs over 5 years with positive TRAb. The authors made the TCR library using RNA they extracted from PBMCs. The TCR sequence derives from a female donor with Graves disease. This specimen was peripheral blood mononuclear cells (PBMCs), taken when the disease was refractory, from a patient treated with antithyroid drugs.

This chain's CDR3 is CASLTSGTGNQPQHF. For the CDR3, the DNA is TGTGCCAGTCTTACTTCCGGGACAGGCAATCAGCCCCAGCATTTT. The J gene is TRBJ1-5, the V gene TRBV6-4; 7 nucleotides align to TRBD1. The J segment lost 2 bases and the V segment lost 9 bases, leaving 10 bases of the junction unmatched. Germline V CDR1 and CDR2: MRHNA, SNTAGT. The CDR3 has 15 residues.